This T cell receptor (beta chain) was captured by sequencing in a study of blood T cell repertoires in COVID-19. Across the whole study: Sites across the United States, Italy and Spain contributed samples from acute and convalescent COVID-19. In each case, the material was cDNA or gDNA derived from T cells, B-cell-depleted T cells, or PBMCs.

Authors' analysis steps: From reference gene primer amplification, estimates of nucleated cell counts were derived. Sequencing was performed with immunoSEQ multiplex PCR; in TCRdb, only in-frame clones are kept and a portion is missing. The DNA was the basis for D and trimming; V, J and clone size are from that table. The table has around 55,000 clones, around nine tenths seen once; the top ten hold over 6.5%. This CDR3 contains 14 residues. Germline V CDR1 and CDR2: MNHNY, SVGAGI (reference sequence). V lost 4 bases to trimming and J lost 3 bases, with 12 bases between them. What was sequenced was peripheral blood. The chain has TRBV6-6 and TRBJ1-1, with D unresolved. This clonotype was sampled from a man in his fifties or sixties with active COVID-19. The CDR3 nucleotides read TGTGCCAGCAGTTCCGCCGGGAGAGACACTGAAGCTTTCTTT. This translates into CASSSAGRDTEAFF.